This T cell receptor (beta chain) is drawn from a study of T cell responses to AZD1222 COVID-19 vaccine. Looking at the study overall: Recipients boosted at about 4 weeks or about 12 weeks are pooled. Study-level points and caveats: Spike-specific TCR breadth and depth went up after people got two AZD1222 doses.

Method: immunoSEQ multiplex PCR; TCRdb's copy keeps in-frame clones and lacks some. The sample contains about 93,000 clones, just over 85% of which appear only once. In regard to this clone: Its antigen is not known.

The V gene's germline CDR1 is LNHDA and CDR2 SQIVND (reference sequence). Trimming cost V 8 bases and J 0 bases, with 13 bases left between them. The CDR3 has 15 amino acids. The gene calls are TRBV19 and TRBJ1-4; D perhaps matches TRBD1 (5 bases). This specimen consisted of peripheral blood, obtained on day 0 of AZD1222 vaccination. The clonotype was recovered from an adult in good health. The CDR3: CASGGRAATNEKLFF. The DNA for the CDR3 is TGTGCCAGTGGAGGCAGGGCTGCAACTAATGAAAAACTGTTTTTT.